This TCR beta chain was sequenced during a study of T cells in Graves' hyperthyroidism and ophthalmopathy (dated by TCRdb to between 2019 and 2020). Regarding the study in general: TCR V-J signatures able to tell the groups apart were searched for in a discovery cohort of around 95 patients, of whom roughly 42 had Graves' ophthalmopathy and about 55 had stable Graves' hyperthyroidism. The 95 to 100 discovery patients were randomly divided into training and test sets at a 7:3 ratio. After blood sampling, hyperthyroidism patients were treated with methimazole at a starting dose of 30 mg daily, and ophthalmopathy patients were treated with high-dose intravenous methylprednisolone. Whether ophthalmopathy could be predicted prospectively was tested in an independent validation cohort made up of 18 to 20 hyperthyroidism patients plus 17 patients who later progressed to ophthalmopathy. The study also compared thyroid tissue and blood T-cell repertoires from about six Graves' hyperthyroidism patients. According to the paper, TCR Vbeta CDR3 sequencing was carried out on approximately 140 peripheral blood samples, which came from under 50 ophthalmopathy, some 73 hyperthyroidism and roughly 17 progressor patients.

Exclusion was applied to patients with uncontrolled infections, other autoimmune diseases, pregnancy or lactation. Clinical symptoms, serum thyroxine and TRAb, thyroid ultrasound, and orbital computed tomography formed the basis for the diagnoses. Total RNA was extracted with Trizol reagent, and quality was checked on an Agilent 2100 Bioanalyzer. General findings and caveats noted by the study authors: Most expanded thyroid clonotypes (frequency above 0.001) were also detected in blood, a finding suggesting that blood repertoires may reflect thyroid immune responses. Ophthalmopathy was separated from stable hyperthyroidism by a 13 V-J signature model, with 87.88% sensitivity and just over 81% specificity obtained in cross-validation and 80%/75% obtained in testing. No statistical method was used to fix the sample size in advance, and group allocation was not hidden from the investigators. In validation, progression to ophthalmopathy was predicted by the model with around 71% sensitivity and 72.22% specificity, a median of roughly 6 months before onset.

On this clonotype itself: Its antigen is unknown. Base-call qualities are not available, and no considerably larger clone is one nucleotide away.

TCR beta CDR3 regions were amplified from RNA transcripts. The first round of RT-PCR for the TCR CDR3 was performed with the HTBI primer set and the Qiagen OneStep RT-PCR kit. The libraries were constructed in a second round of multiplex PCR and then size-selected and purified. Libraries were sequenced paired-end with 100 bp reads on an Illumina HiSeq2000. As for the authors' bioinformatics: SOAPnuke was used to process the raw data, throwing out any read that contained adapters or uncalled bases, had a mean Phred below 15, or lacked an exact constant-primer or identifier match. COPE v1.2.5 was used to merge the high-quality paired reads, and each unique nucleotide sequence was defined as a clonotype. Clonotypes were aligned to IMGT TRBV, TRBD and TRBJ reference segments using MiTCR v1.1. The analysis was restricted to V-J combinations with a frequency above 0.0001, which together covered just over 98% of the repertoires. The TCS score was defined as F50 (clonal expansion) divided by E x V (chaos), with BLOSUM62-based TCRdist calculated between CDR3 peptides within each V-J. Welch's t-statistics and random forest reduced some 510 V-J features to 13, which were used in a naive Bayes classifier (R e1071). The similarity between thyroid and blood repertoires was quantified using the Morisita-Horn index. TCRdb trimmed the raw reads at Q25, called clones with MiXCR and kept productive beta chains. Identical CDR3 proteins give one entry, which carries the most common genes and DNA. The V and J calls and clone size are TCRdb's, not the authors'. Within this sample are 500,000 to 600,000 distinct CDR3 sequences, with about 46% of them counted one time only. Clones ranked in the top ten supply 44% of the sample.

Trimming costs V 5 bases and J 4 bases, and their ends lie 5 bases apart. Reading the germline V gene gives CDR1 SGHAT and CDR2 FQNNGV. The CDR3 goes from the cysteine to the phenylalanine over 12 residues. The only DNA kept is the CDR3, 36 bases in frame from the first base. The sequence joins TRBV11-2 to TRBJ2-2; no D gene call is confident. This clonotype was obtained from an adult woman with Graves' disease, either hyperthyroidism or ophthalmopathy (not recorded which). The sample was peripheral blood or thyroid tissue (not recorded which). The encoded CDR3 is CASSRATGELFF. Read as DNA, the sequence is TGTGCCAGCAGCCGGGCCACCGGGGAGCTGTTTTTT.